The entry below gives a single TCR beta chain sequence along with its context. Which antigen it targets is not known. No qualities accompany the bases; no much larger clone lies one base away. Sequencing took place on an Illumina HiSeq 2500. Quantitative 5'-RACE with molecular barcodes was the method used to prepare the TCR beta libraries. As for the original processing: A new computational method based on a probabilistic model of VDJ rearrangement was used to identify disease-linked TCR variants. TCRdb ran its own pipeline on the public reads, namely fastp trimming at Q25 and MiXCR clone calling, and kept in-frame beta chains. All rows with the same CDR3 protein become a single entry with the most common DNA and genes. These V and J calls originate from TCRdb's pipeline instead of the authors' own analysis. The sample profile shows 250,000 to 350,000 distinct CDR3 sequences; 20% of them were found once. The ten largest clones add up to roughly 3.6% of the sample.

The data stem from a study of CD8 T cells in ankylosing spondylitis (dated by TCRdb to about 2017). Describing the broader study: The study set out to find disease-linked TCR variants by profiling T cell receptor beta repertoires in ankylosing spondylitis patients and healthy donors. In total, the full study cohort was made up of 85 to 140 healthy donors and 25 ankylosing spondylitis patients. Samples of peripheral blood were taken, and for ankylosing spondylitis patients, synovial fluid was collected as well.

CDR1 and CDR2 (MNHEY, SVGAGI) derive from the germline V gene. V ends up 4 bases short and J 9 bases short, with an unmatched junction base count of 9. CDR3 length: 15 amino acids, cysteine to phenylalanine. The sequence is cut down to CDR3 DNA, 45 bases in frame from base 1. Summary of the overall study and its limitations: The disease-linked clones showed a CD8+ phenotype and occurred at relatively low frequencies in peripheral blood. The disease-linked clones were reported to be significantly enriched in matched synovial fluid samples from ankylosing spondylitis patients. A TCR beta motif of eight highly homologous amino acid variants appeared characteristic of blood from ankylosing spondylitis patients. Some of the motif variants had been reported before in the synovial fluid and blood of reactive arthritis patients, a finding that suggests common disease-initiation mechanisms.

The chain joins TRBV6-5 to TRBJ1-4, with 9 bases aligning to TRBD1. The sample comprised blood, either unsorted or a sorted T cell fraction (not recorded which). The origin of this receptor is a female donor with ankylosing spondylitis or in good health (not recorded which). The CDR3 protein sequence reads: CASSLFDRGYQKLFF. Here is the DNA: TGTGCCAGCAGTTTGTTCGACAGGGGGTATCAAAAACTGTTTTTT.